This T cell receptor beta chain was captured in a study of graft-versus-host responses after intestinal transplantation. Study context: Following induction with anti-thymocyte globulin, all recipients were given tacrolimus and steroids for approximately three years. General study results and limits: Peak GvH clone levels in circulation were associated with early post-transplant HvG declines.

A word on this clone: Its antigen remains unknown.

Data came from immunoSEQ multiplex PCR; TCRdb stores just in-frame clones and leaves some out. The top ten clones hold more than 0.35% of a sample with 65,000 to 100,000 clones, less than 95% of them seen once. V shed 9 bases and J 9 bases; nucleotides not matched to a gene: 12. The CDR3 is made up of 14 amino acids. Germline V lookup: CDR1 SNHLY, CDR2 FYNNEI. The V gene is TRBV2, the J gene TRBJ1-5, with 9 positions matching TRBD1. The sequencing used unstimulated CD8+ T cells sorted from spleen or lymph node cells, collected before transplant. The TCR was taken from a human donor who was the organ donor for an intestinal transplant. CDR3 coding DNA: TGTGCCAGGGGGGACAGGGAGGGGGGTTTGCCCCAGCATTTT. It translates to CARGDREGGLPQHF.